The clone carrying this T cell receptor (beta chain) was seen more than once but under ten times. The antigen is unknown. These data come from a study of T-cell memory formation after mild COVID-19. Turning to the study itself: Clustering of TCRs was largely donor specific.

Constant-segment-primed 5'RACE gave TCR alpha and TCR beta cDNA libraries with sample barcodes and UMIs. A single record per CDR3 protein comes from TCRdb applying MiXCR to the 5' RACE reads. The sample includes roughly 150,000 distinct CDR3 sequences, 20% to 25% of them seen just once. The germline CDR1 and CDR2 sequences are DFQATT and SNEGSKA (reference sequence). The trim removed 0 bases at V and 4 bases at J, leaving 7 bases unmatched. The CDR3 extends over 16 amino acids. Study observations and caveats: Contracting clones localized mainly to CM and EM when CD4+ and mainly to EMRA when CD8+. Cross-reactive memory apparently joined, as some responding clones appeared in pre-infection memory.

The clonotype was recovered from an adult woman who had mild COVID-19 (a few samples of this study predate the infection). Cell type and time point are not known. Sequenced: PBMCs or a T cell subset sorted from them (not recorded which). The genes are TRBV20-1 and TRBJ2-1; TRBD2 agrees at 9 bases. CDR3 residues: CSARDRSSGTYNEQFF. The DNA of the CDR3 is TGCAGTGCTAGAGATAGATCTAGCGGGACTTACAATGAGCAGTTCTTC.